This is a list of T cell receptor beta chains from one sample in a study of OX40 agonist ivuxolimab in advanced cancers. Assay used: immunoSEQ multiplex PCR; TCRdb lists only in-frame clones, some missing. The profile shows approximately 60,000 clones, approximately 78% of them singletons. Sequenced material: CD4+ or CD8+ T cells sorted from blood, taken in a trial of the OX40 agonist ivuxolimab. The source of these receptors is an adult with an advanced solid tumor such as melanoma, head and neck, liver or kidney cancer. The CDR3 runs from the conserved cysteine through the conserved F or W. D genes are given only for firm matches. Clone size is shown for a subset of rows, as once, few, many or a class of expanded clone.

>-|14|TRBV2|-|TRBJ1-6
CASSEHLNGVPLHF
TGTGCCAGCAGTGAACATCTGAACGGGGTGCCCCTCCACTTT
>-|15|TRBV5-1|-|TRBJ2-4
CASSEGPLAKNIQYF
TGCGCCAGCAGCGAGGGACCACTAGCCAAAAACATTCAGTACTTC
>-|13|TRBV7-9|-|TRBJ1-2
CASSPEGHYGYTF
TGTGCCAGCAGCCCCGAAGGCCACTATGGCTACACCTTC
>-|16|TRBV19|-|TRBJ2-1
CASSIELVSVGYEQFF
TGTGCCAGTAGTATAGAACTAGTCAGTGTTGGCTATGAGCAGTTCTTC
>-|16|TRBV7-8|-|TRBJ2-5
CASSLAAPRQYLTQYF
TGTGCCAGCAGCTTAGCGGCTCCCAGACAGTACTTGACCCAGTACTTC
>TRBD1|14|TRBV5-6|-|TRBJ2-7
CASSLGDRAHEQYF
TGTGCCAGCAGCTTGGGGGACAGGGCTCACGAGCAGTACTTC
>-|13|TRBV29-1|-|TRBJ1-5
CSVGGLGNQPQHF
TGCAGCGTTGGAGGCCTGGGCAATCAGCCCCAGCATTTT
>TRBD1|17|TRBV7-8|-|TRBJ2-3
CASSLALSGQGLDTQYF
TGTGCCAGCAGCTTAGCGCTCTCGGGACAGGGGTTAGATACGCAGTATTTT
>TRBD1|16|TRBV4-2|-|TRBJ2-7
CASSRKTGTGDDEQYF
TGTGCCAGCAGCCGGAAAACGGGGACAGGGGACGACGAGCAGTACTTC
>TRBD1|15|TRBV19|-|TRBJ2-3
CASSTRTGKTDTQYF
TGTGCCAGTAGTACGAGGACAGGGAAGACAGATACGCAGTATTTT
>-|14|TRBV2|once|TRBJ1-1
CASSLRGMNTEAFF
TGTGCCAGCAGCCTCAGAGGGATGAACACTGAAGCTTTCTTT
>-|15|TRBV5-1|-|TRBJ2-5
CASSLLPGIVETQYF
TGCGCCAGCAGCTTGTTACCAGGTATCGTAGAGACCCAGTACTTC
>TRBD1|16|TRBV5-1|-|TRBJ1-4
CASSWTPGQGAEKLFF
TGCGCCAGCAGCTGGACCCCTGGACAGGGGGCGGAAAAACTGTTTTTT
>TRBD1|14|TRBV27|-|TRBJ1-1
CASSQTGGGTEAFF
TGTGCCAGCAGTCAAACAGGGGGAGGGACTGAAGCTTTCTTT
>-|12|TRBV11-1|-|TRBJ2-3
CASSSELDTQYF
TGTGCCAGCAGCTCGGAACTAGATACGCAGTATTTT
>TRBD1|15|TRBV5-1|-|TRBJ1-1
CASSVQGQVDTEAFF
TGCGCCAGCAGCGTACAAGGACAGGTCGACACTGAAGCTTTCTTT
>-|16|TRBV7-9|-|TRBJ1-1
CASSLDGYRGWTEAFF
TGTGCCAGCAGCTTAGACGGCTATAGGGGATGGACTGAAGCTTTCTTT
>TRBD2|20|TRBV11-3|few|TRBJ2-4
CASSSLRAGAYSGAKNIQYF
TGTGCCAGCAGCAGCCTTAGAGCGGGGGCCTATTCAGGGGCCAAAAACATTCAGTACTTC
>-|15|TRBV7-6|few|TRBJ1-6
CASSLGKGNNSPLHF
TGTGCCAGCAGCCTGGGGAAGGGAAATAATTCACCCCTCCACTTT
>-|15|TRBV27|-|TRBJ1-1
CASSLSPRTATEAFF
TGTGCCAGCAGTTTATCACCCCGGACAGCAACTGAAGCCTTCTTT
>-|13|TRBV7-3|once|TRBJ2-1
CASSSNGDNEQFF
TGTGCCAGCAGCTCCAACGGGGACAATGAGCAGTTCTTC
>TRBD1|14|TRBV18|-|TRBJ1-4
CASSPGTANEKLFF
TGTGCCAGCTCACCAGGGACAGCGAATGAAAAACTGTTTTTT
>TRBD1|14|TRBV6-1|-|TRBJ1-4
CASSRTGGKEKLFF
TGTGCCAGCAGCAGGACAGGGGGGAAGGAGAAACTGTTTTTT
>TRBD2|15|TRBV7-3|-|TRBJ2-1
CASSPSGGAYNEQFF
TGTGCCAGCAGCCCCAGCGGGGGGGCATACAATGAGCAGTTCTTC
>-|14|TRBV5-1|few|TRBJ2-3
CASSLQVHTDTQYF
TGCGCCAGCAGCTTACAGGTCCACACAGATACGCAGTATTTT
>TRBD1|15|TRBV6-4|once|TRBJ2-3
CASSDGTGHTDTQYF
TGTGCCAGCAGTGACGGGACAGGACACACAGATACGCAGTATTTT
>TRBD1|15|TRBV19|-|TRBJ1-5
CASSIDGQGNQPQHF
TGTGCCAGTAGTATCGATGGACAGGGGAATCAGCCCCAGCATTTT
>-|15|TRBV5-1|once|TRBJ2-2
CASSFLGTDTGELFF
TGCGCCAGCAGCTTTTTGGGGACGGATACCGGGGAGCTGTTTTTT
>-|15|TRBV18|few|TRBJ1-5
CASSQGRGTGQPQHF
TGTGCCAGCTCCCAAGGGCGGGGGACGGGGCAGCCCCAGCATTTT
>-|14|TRBV2|few|TRBJ1-5
CASSEGQGAQPQHF
TGTGCCAGCAGTGAAGGGCAGGGAGCTCAGCCCCAGCATTTT
>TRBD1|12|TRBV30|-|TRBJ1-2
CAWSINRGGYTF
TGTGCCTGGAGCATAAACAGGGGTGGCTACACCTTC
>TRBD1|13|TRBV29-1|-|TRBJ1-1
CSVMTGQGTEAFF
TGCAGCGTCATGACAGGGCAGGGCACTGAAGCTTTCTTT
>TRBD1|15|TRBV5-1|few|TRBJ2-3
CASSLGQGAGDTQYF
TGCGCCAGCAGCTTGGGACAGGGGGCGGGAGATACGCAGTATTTT
>TRBD2|15|TRBV4-3|-|TRBJ2-7
CASSLGTSGSYEQYF
TGCGCCAGCAGCCTTGGGACTAGCGGCTCCTACGAGCAGTACTTC
>-|13|TRBV6-4|many|TRBJ1-5
CASSDRPEGPQHF
TGTGCCAGCAGTGACAGGCCTGAGGGGCCCCAGCATTTT
>TRBD2|14|TRBV6-1|-|TRBJ2-3
CASSEASGADTQYF
TGTGCCAGCAGTGAAGCTAGCGGGGCAGATACGCAGTATTTT
>-|13|TRBV21-1|-|TRBJ2-7
CASWGGRGSEQYF
TGTGCCAGTTGGGGTGGCAGGGGATCCGAGCAGTACTTC
>-|16|TRBV30|-|TRBJ2-1
CAWSVRIGGANNEQFF
TGTGCCTGGAGTGTACGGATAGGGGGGGCTAACAATGAGCAGTTCTTC
>-|12|TRBV6-6|-|TRBJ1-6
CASTEYNSPLHF
TGTGCCAGCACGGAATATAATTCACCCCTCCACTTT